This T cell receptor (beta chain) came from a study of T cells in Graves' hyperthyroidism and ophthalmopathy. The study's findings and limits: The model made its ophthalmopathy prediction, and onset followed a median about 6.8 months later.

The CDR3 regions of TCR beta were amplified from RNA transcripts. The HTBI primer set drove a first-round RT-PCR of the TCR CDR3. In TCRdb, the multiplex PCR reads were re-called with MiXCR into one record per CDR3 protein. Among roughly 570,000 distinct CDR3 sequences listed, 40% to 55% were seen once. A note on this clonotype: As yet, its antigen is unknown.

The germline V gene has CDR1 SEHNR and CDR2 FQNEAQ (reference sequence). The CDR3 contains 14 residues. Trimming pared 3 bases from V and 4 bases from J, leaving 12 bases between. The gene calls are TRBV7-9 and TRBJ1-1; D is perhaps TRBD1 (6 bases). Sequencing used peripheral blood or thyroid tissue (not recorded which). This receptor was identified in a woman younger than 35 with Graves' hyperthyroidism. Here the CDR3 DNA reads TGTGCCAGCAGCTTCCAGGACAGTTCCACTGAAGCTTTCTTT. Protein: CASSFQDSSTEAFF.